The clone carrying this TCR beta chain has just one count. TCRdb keeps only in-frame clones here, not all; method: immunoSEQ multiplex PCR. The sample yields about 240,000 clones, approximately 80% seen once. This sample is part of a study of blood T cell repertoires in COVID-19. For the study at large: PBMCs, B-cell-depleted T cells, or T cells provided the cDNA or gDNA that made up the material.

Germline V gene sequence: CDR1 SGHDN, CDR2 FVKESK. The V segment lost 5 bases and the J segment 5 bases; nucleotides outside the gene matches: 8. CDR3 length equals 14 residues. The rearrangement uses TRBV14 and TRBJ1-1; 7 nucleotides match TRBD1. Sequencing used peripheral blood. The clonotype was recovered from a woman aged 18-35 years with acute or convalescent COVID-19. The CDR3, as DNA: TGTGCCAGCAGCACACAGGGGAGGCCAACTGAAGCTTTCTTT. Its protein product is CASSTQGRPTEAFF.